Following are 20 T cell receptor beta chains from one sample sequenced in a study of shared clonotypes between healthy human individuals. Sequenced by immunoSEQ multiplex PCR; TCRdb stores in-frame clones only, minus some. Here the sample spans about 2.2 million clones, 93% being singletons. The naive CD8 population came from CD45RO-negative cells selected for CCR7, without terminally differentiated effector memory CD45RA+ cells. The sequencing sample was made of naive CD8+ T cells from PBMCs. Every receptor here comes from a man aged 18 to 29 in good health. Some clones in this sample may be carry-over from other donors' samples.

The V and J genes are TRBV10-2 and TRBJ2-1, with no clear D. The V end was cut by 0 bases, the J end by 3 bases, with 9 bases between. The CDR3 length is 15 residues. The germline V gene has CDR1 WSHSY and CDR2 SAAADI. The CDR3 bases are TGCGCCAGCAGTGAGTCGGACGGATACTACAATGAGCAGTTCTTC. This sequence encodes CASSESDGYYNEQFF.

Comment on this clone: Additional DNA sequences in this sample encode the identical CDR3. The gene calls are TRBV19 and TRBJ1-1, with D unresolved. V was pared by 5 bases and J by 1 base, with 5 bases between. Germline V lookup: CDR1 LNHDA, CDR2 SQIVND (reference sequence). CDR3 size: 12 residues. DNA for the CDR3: TGTGCCAGTAGTGCGGGGAACACTGAAGCTTTCTTT. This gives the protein CASSAGNTEAFF.

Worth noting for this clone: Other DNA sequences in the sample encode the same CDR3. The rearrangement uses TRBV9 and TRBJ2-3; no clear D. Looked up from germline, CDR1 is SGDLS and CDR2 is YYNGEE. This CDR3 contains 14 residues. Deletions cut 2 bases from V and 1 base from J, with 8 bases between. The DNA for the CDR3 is TGTGCCAGCAGCGTTGGGTCGGGCACAGATACGCAGTATTTT. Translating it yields CASSVGSGTDTQYF.

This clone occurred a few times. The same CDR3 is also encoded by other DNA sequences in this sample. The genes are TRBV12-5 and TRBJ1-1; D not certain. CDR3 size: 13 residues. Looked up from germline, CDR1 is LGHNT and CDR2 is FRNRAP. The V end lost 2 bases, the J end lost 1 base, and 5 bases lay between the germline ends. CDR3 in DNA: TGTGCTAGTGGTTTGTCAGGGAACACTGAAGCTTTCTTT. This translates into CASGLSGNTEAFF.

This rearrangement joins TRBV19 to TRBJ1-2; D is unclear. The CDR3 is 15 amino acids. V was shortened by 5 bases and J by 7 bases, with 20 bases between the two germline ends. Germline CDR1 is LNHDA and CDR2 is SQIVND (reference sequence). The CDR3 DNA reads TGTGCCAGTAGTCCTCTGAACGAGGCCGTTGGTGGCTACACCTTC. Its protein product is CASSPLNEAVGGYTF.

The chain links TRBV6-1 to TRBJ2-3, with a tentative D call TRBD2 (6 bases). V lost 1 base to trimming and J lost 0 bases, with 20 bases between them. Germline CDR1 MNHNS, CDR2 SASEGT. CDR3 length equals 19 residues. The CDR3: CASSEEVGRYPSSTDTQYF. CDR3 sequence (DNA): TGTGCCAGCAGTGAAGAGGTCGGGAGATACCCCTCTAGCACAGATACGCAGTATTTT.

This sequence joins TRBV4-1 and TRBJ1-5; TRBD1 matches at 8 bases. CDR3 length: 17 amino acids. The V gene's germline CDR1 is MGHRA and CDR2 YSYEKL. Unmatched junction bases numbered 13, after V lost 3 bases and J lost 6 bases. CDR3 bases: TGCGCCAGCAGCCAGACCCGGCCCCAGGGGGCTAGTCAGCCCCAGCATTTT. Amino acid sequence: CASSQTRPQGASQPQHF.

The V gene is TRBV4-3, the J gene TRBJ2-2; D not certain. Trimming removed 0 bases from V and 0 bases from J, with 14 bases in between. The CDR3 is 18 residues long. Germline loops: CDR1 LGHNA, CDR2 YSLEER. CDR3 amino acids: CASSQDRLELTNTGELFF. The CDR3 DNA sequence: TGCGCCAGCAGCCAAGATCGGTTAGAGCTGACGAACACCGGGGAGCTGTTTTTT.

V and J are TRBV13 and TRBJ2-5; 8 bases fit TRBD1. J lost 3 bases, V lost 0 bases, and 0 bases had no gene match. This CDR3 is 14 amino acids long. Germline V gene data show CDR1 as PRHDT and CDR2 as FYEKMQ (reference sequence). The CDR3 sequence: CASSLGGQEETQYF. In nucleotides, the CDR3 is TGTGCCAGCAGCTTAGGGGGACAGGAAGAGACCCAGTACTTC.

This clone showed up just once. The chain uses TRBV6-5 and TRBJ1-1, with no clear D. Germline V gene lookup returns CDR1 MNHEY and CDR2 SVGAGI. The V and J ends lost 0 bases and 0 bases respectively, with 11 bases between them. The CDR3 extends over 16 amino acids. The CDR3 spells CASSYSGRALNTEAFF. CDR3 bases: TGTGCCAGCAGTTACTCCGGAAGGGCATTGAACACTGAAGCTTTCTTT.

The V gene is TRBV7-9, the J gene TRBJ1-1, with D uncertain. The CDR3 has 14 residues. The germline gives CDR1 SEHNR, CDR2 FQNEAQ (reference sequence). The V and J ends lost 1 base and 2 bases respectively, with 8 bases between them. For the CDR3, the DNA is TGTGCCAGCAGCTTAGGGATATTTAACACTGAAGCTTTCTTT. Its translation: CASSLGIFNTEAFF.

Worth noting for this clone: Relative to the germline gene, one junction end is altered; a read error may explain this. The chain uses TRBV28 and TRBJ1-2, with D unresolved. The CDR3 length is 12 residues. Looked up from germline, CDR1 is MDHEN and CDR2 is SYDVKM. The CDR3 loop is CASSLGHPGNEF. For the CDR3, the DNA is TGTGCCAGCAGTTTAGGGCACCCCGGGAACGAGTTC.

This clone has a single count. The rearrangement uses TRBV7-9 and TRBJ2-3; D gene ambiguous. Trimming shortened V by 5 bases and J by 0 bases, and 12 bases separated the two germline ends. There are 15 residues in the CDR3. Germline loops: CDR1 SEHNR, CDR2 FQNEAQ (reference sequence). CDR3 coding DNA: TGTGCCAGCAGCCCGATGCAATTAAGCACAGATACGCAGTATTTT. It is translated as CASSPMQLSTDTQYF.

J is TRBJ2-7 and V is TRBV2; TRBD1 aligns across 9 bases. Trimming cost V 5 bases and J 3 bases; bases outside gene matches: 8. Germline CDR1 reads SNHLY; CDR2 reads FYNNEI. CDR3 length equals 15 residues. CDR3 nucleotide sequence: TGTGCCAGCAGTCCCTGGGGGACAGGGATCTACGAGCAGTACTTC. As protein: CASSPWGTGIYEQYF.

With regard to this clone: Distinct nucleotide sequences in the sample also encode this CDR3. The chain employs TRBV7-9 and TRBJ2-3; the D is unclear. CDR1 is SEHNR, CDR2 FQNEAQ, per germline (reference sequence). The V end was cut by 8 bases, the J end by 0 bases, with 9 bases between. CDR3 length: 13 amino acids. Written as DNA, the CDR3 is TGTGCCAGCTCCGCTACCAGCACAGATACGCAGTATTTT. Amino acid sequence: CASSATSTDTQYF.

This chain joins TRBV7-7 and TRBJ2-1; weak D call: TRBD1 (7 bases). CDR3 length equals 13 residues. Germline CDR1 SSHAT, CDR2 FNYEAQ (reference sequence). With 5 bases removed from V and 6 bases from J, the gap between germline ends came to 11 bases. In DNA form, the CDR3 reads TGTGCCAGCAGCCAGGGGGGAGGCAATGAGCAGTTCTTC. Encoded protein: CASSQGGGNEQFF. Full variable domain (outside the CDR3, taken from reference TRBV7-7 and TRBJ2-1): GAGVSQSPRYKVTKRGQDVTLRCDPISSHATLYWYQQALGQGPEFLTYFNYEAQPDKSGLPSDRFSAERPEGSISTLTIQRTEQRDSAMYRCASSQGGGNEQFFGPGTRLTVL.

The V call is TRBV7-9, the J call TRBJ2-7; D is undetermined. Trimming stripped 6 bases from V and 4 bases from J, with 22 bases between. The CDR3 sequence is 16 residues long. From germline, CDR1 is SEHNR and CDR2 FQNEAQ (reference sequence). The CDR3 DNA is TGTGCCAGCAGTCAAGCCGGGCCTCTCCCTCCTTACGAGCAGTACTTC. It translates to CASSQAGPLPPYEQYF.

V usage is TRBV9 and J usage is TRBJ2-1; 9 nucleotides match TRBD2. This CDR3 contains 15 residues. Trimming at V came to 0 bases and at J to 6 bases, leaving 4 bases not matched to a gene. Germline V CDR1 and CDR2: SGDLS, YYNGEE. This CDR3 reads CASSVASGTFNEQFF. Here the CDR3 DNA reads TGTGCCAGCAGCGTAGCTAGCGGGACCTTCAATGAGCAGTTCTTC.

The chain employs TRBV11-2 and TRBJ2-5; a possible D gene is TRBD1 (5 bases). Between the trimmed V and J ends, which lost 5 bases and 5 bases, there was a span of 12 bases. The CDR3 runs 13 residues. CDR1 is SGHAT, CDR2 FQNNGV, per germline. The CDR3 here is CASSTDIRETQYF. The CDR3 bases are TGTGCCAGCAGCACGGACATCCGGGAGACCCAGTACTTC.

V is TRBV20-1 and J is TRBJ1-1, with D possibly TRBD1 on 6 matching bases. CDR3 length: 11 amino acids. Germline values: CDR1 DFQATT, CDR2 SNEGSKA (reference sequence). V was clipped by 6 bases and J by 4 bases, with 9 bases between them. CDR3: CSAGRGTEAFF. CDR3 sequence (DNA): TGCAGTGCAGGCAGGGGCACTGAAGCTTTCTTT.